This passage covers 23 T cell receptor beta chains from one sample sequenced in a study of blood T cell repertoires in COVID-19 (TCRdb year 2020). Libraries were prepared through the immunoSEQ multiplex PCR assay. Imported from immuneACCESS, the table was reduced by TCRdb to in-frame sequences with V and J called. These copies leave out some clones; in studies compared against another copy, an unresolved V gene accounts for under half, and the cause of the remainder is not known. Recorded for this sample are roughly 100,000 clones; approximately 90% of them occurred a single time. The ten largest clones take up roughly 18% of the sample. Sequenced: peripheral blood. All receptors come from a woman aged 80 or older in a cohort sampled during active COVID-19.

The V and J genes are TRBV25-1 and TRBJ2-1; 7 bases are a match to TRBD2. The V and J ends lost 1 base and 8 bases, in that order; junction bases with no gene match: 14. Germline V CDR1 and CDR2: MGHDK, SYGVNS. There are 17 residues in the CDR3. CDR3 region: CASSESLIRAGRDEQFF. The CDR3 DNA reads TGTGCCAGCAGTGAATCCCTTATCCGTGCGGGGAGGGATGAGCAGTTCTTC.

DNA for the CDR3: TGTGCCAGCAGTTGGGGACAGGAGAAGAATCAGCCCCAGCATTTT. This gives the protein CASSWGQEKNQPQHF. The V call is TRBV6-5, the J call TRBJ1-5, with 8 nucleotides matching TRBD1. This CDR3 has 15 residues. V shed 4 bases and J 4 bases; nucleotides not matched to a gene: 6. CDR1 is MNHEY and CDR2 is SVGAGI in the germline V gene.

The chain is built from TRBV10-1 and TRBJ1-4; D remains ambiguous. This CDR3 has 13 residues. Germline lookup yields CDR1 WNHNN and CDR2 SYGVQD (reference sequence). V was clipped by 2 bases and J by 5 bases, with 6 bases between them. CDR3 in amino acids: CASSENRNEKLFF. The CDR3, as DNA: TGCGCCAGCAGTGAGAACCGGAATGAAAAACTGTTTTTT.

The chain links TRBV28 to TRBJ2-5; possibly TRBD1 for D (7 bases). The CDR3 totals 13 residues. The V and J ends lost 6 bases and 5 bases respectively, with 13 bases between them. Germline V gene sequence: CDR1 MDHEN, CDR2 SYDVKM. The CDR3 is CASSPTGRETQYF. Written as DNA, the CDR3 is TGTGCCAGCAGCCCGACAGGGAGGGAGACCCAGTACTTC.

A few counts support this clone. The chain combines TRBV11-2 with TRBJ1-2, with a possible D match to TRBD1 (5 bases). The CDR3 is 14 residues long. In germline, CDR1 is SGHAT, CDR2 FQNNGV. Between the trimmed V and J ends, which lost 4 bases and 7 bases, there was a span of 16 bases. The CDR3 is CASSSGFMGGGYTF. The CDR3 DNA reads TGTGCCAGCAGCTCCGGTTTCATGGGGGGTGGCTACACCTTC.

The rearrangement uses TRBV6-2 or TRBV6-3 and TRBJ2-1; 7 nucleotides line up with TRBD2. This CDR3 comprises 14 residues. The V segment lost 2 bases and the J segment 6 bases; nucleotides outside the gene matches: 4. Germline V gene data show CDR1 as MNHEY and CDR2 as SVGEGT. Here the CDR3 reads CASSYDGLGNEQFF. Here the CDR3 DNA reads TGTGCCAGCAGTTACGACGGACTAGGCAATGAGCAGTTCTTC.

The chain joins TRBV10-3 to TRBJ2-3; perhaps TRBD2 as D (5 bases). There are 13 residues in the CDR3. Germline values: CDR1 ENHRY, CDR2 SYGVKD. V was clipped by 7 bases and J by 3 bases, with 11 bases between them. The CDR3 region has the DNA TGTGCCATCAAAGAGGGAGAAACAGATACGCAGTATTTT. Translating gives CAIKEGETDTQYF.

This chain uses TRBV6-2 or TRBV6-3 with TRBJ2-4; 8 bases line up with TRBD1. From germline, CDR1 is MNHEY and CDR2 SVGEGT. This CDR3 region has 17 residues. Trimming cost V 5 bases and J 0 bases; bases outside gene matches: 9. CDR3 sequence: CASSTRQGSTAKNIQYF. CDR3 in DNA: TGTGCCAGCAGTACTCGACAGGGGAGTACAGCCAAAAACATTCAGTACTTC.

The chain uses TRBV5-1 and TRBJ2-7, with D perhaps TRBD2 (6 bases). The CDR3 totals 13 residues. Per germline, CDR1 SGHRS and CDR2 YFSETQ. The V gene lost 7 bases and the J gene lost 2 bases, with 13 bases spanning the gap. Here the CDR3 DNA reads TGCGCCAGCTGGGCGGGGCAAACCTACGAGCAGTACTTC. Translated, it gives CASWAGQTYEQYF.

The rearrangement links TRBV5-4 to TRBJ2-2; possible D gene TRBD1, 6 bases. The CDR3 consists of 14 residues. V shed 4 bases and J shed 2 bases, with 9 bases lying between them. CDR1 SGHNT and CDR2 YYREEE come from the germline V gene (reference sequence). The DNA for the CDR3 is TGTGCCAGCAGCCCGACAGGAAACACCGGGGAGCTGTTTTTT. Residues: CASSPTGNTGELFF.

V is TRBV5-1 and J is TRBJ2-1; the match to TRBD2 covers 7 bases. This CDR3 comprises 11 residues. Per germline, CDR1 SGHRS and CDR2 YFSETQ. Germline trimming cut 7 bases from V and 8 bases from J; bases unmatched to any gene: 3. The CDR3 coding sequence is TGCGCCAGCGGACTAGACCATGAGCAGTTCTTC. Its protein product is CASGLDHEQFF. The full variable domain, in which reference TRBV5-1 and TRBJ2-1 provide the parts outside the CDR3, is KAGVTQTPRYLIKTRGQQVTLSCSPISGHRSVSWYQQTPGQGLQFLFEYFSETQRNKGNFPGRFSGRQFSNSRSEMNVSTLELGDSALYLCASGLDHEQFFGPGTRLTVL.

Written as DNA, the CDR3 is TGTGCCAGCAGCCACTCCTGGACAGGGGGAATGGGGACTGAAGCTTTCTTT. Translating it yields CASSHSWTGGMGTEAFF. V usage is TRBV3-1 (or the pseudogene TRBV3-2) and J usage is TRBJ1-1, with TRBD1 identical over 10 bases. There are 17 residues in the CDR3. Germline values: CDR1 LGHDT, CDR2 YNNKEL (reference sequence). With 3 bases clipped from V and 5 bases from J, the junction kept 12 bases outside the gene matches.

DNA of the CDR3: TGTGCCACCAGTGATTCCAGCGGACTAAAGAATGAGCAGTTCTTC. Translating it yields CATSDSSGLKNEQFF. V usage is TRBV24-1 and J usage is TRBJ2-1; D perhaps matches TRBD2 (6 bases). The length of the CDR3 is 15 residues. The germline CDR1 and CDR2 sequences are KGHDR and SFDVKD. V was clipped by 2 bases and J by 7 bases, with 14 bases between them.

This rearrangement joins TRBV6-5 to TRBJ1-3, with 7 nucleotides matching TRBD1. Germline V gives CDR1 MNHEY, CDR2 SVGAGI. CDR3 size: 14 residues. Trimming at V came to 7 bases and at J to 5 bases, leaving 8 bases not matched to a gene. CDR3 in amino acids: CASIPGGPRNTIYF. The DNA for the CDR3 is TGTGCCAGCATCCCAGGGGGGCCCAGAAACACCATATATTTT.

The chain joins TRBV5-4 to TRBJ2-5; a weak D match, TRBD1 (5 bases). Trimming stripped 0 bases from V and 2 bases from J, with 8 bases between. The CDR3 has 14 amino acids. In germline, CDR1 is SGHNT, CDR2 YYREEE (reference sequence). CDR3 DNA: TGTGCCAGCAGCTTGGGCGACAGACAAGAGACCCAGTACTTC. Its protein product is CASSLGDRQETQYF.

This chain uses TRBV7-2 with TRBJ1-5; the D gene is possibly TRBD1 (5 bases). This CDR3 comprises 15 residues. V lost 3 bases to trimming and J lost 0 bases, with 9 bases between them. CDR1 is SGHTA and CDR2 is FQGNSA in the germline V gene. The CDR3 DNA is TGTGCCAGCAGCTTTTCAGGGCCTAGCAATCAGCCCCAGCATTTT. It is translated as CASSFSGPSNQPQHF.

The chain combines TRBV5-1 with TRBJ2-7, with 7 bases lining up with TRBD1. Germline CDR1 and CDR2: SGHRS and YFSETQ. This CDR3 has 15 residues. V gave up 7 bases and J gave up 0 bases; unmatched junction bases: 10. CDR3 protein: CASGRQGIPSYEQYF. CDR3 in DNA: TGCGCCAGCGGCCGACAGGGCATCCCCTCCTACGAGCAGTACTTC.

The rearrangement joins TRBV3-1 (or the pseudogene TRBV3-2) to TRBJ1-2, with D unresolved. Germline assignment: CDR1 LGHDT and CDR2 YNNKEL (reference sequence). This CDR3 has 14 residues. The V and J ends lost 2 bases and 0 bases respectively, with 7 bases between them. The CDR3 bases are TGTGCCAGCAGCCAAACCACAGCTAACTATGGCTACACCTTC. Translated, it gives CASSQTTANYGYTF.

V is TRBV2 and J is TRBJ1-5, with D unclear. CDR3 length equals 15 residues. Per the germline V gene, CDR1 is SNHLY and CDR2 is FYNNEI. The V gene lost 6 bases and the J gene lost 0 bases, with 12 bases spanning the gap. DNA for the CDR3: TGTGCCAGCAGGAGATATAGATATAGCAATCAGCCCCAGCATTTT. Translated, it gives CASRRYRYSNQPQHF.

The chain couples TRBV6-5 to TRBJ2-1, with 7 bases lining up with TRBD2. Per germline, CDR1 MNHEY and CDR2 SVGAGI. CDR3 length equals 13 residues. Unmatched junction bases numbered 7, after V lost 9 bases and J lost 5 bases. CDR3 nucleotide sequence: TGTGCCAGAAAACTAGCGCGGCACAATGAGCAGTTCTTC. Translating it yields CARKLARHNEQFF.

This chain joins TRBV12-5 and TRBJ1-1, with D tentatively TRBD1 (5 bases). The CDR3 is made up of 13 amino acids. Germline CDR1 reads LGHNT; CDR2 reads FRNRAP. Between the trimmed V and J ends, which lost 5 bases and 3 bases, there was a span of 10 bases. The CDR3 bases are TGTGCTAGTGGTCTCTCAGGGTACACTGAAGCTTTCTTT. Protein product: CASGLSGYTEAFF.

In nucleotides, the CDR3 is TGTGCCAGCAGAACTACAGGGGACTATGGCTACACCTTC. It specifies CASRTTGDYGYTF. The V and J genes are TRBV12-3 or TRBV12-4 and TRBJ1-2; TRBD1 aligns across 7 bases. V lost 6 bases, J lost 3 bases, and 4 bases stayed unmatched. The CDR3 extends over 13 amino acids.

This clone was seen a single time. This rearrangement joins TRBV24-1 to TRBJ2-7; TRBD1 aligns across 9 bases. Germline CDR1 and CDR2: KGHDR and SFDVKD. The CDR3 is 17 amino acids. Trimming at V came to 3 bases and at J to 0 bases, leaving 8 bases not matched to a gene. DNA of the CDR3: TGTGCCACCAGTGATCTTGCTGGACAGGGGAGCTCCTACGAGCAGTACTTC. Translated: CATSDLAGQGSSYEQYF.